Here is one TCR beta chain with its context. The data belong to a study of blood T cell repertoires in COVID-19. Original handling: Cell counts per sample came from amplifying reference gene primers. Sequencing was performed with immunoSEQ multiplex PCR; in TCRdb, only in-frame clones are kept and a portion is missing. The V and J calls and clone size were taken over from that table, and D and trimming were inferred from the DNA. The sample includes 200,000 to 250,000 clones, approximately 90% seen only once; the top ten take roughly 2.7%. The sequence derives from a woman between 25 and 40 years old who had recovered from COVID-19. The specimen sequenced was PBMCs or T cells enriched from blood (not recorded which).

Here the CDR3 DNA reads TGCAGCGTTCCGGGACAGGGGACTTTAACCTATGGCTACACCTTC. Protein product: CSVPGQGTLTYGYTF. The J gene is TRBJ1-2, the V gene TRBV29-1; 10 bases agree with TRBD1. The CDR3 runs to 15 residues. The V gene end was trimmed by 5 bases and the J gene end by 4 bases; junction bases not matched to a gene: 10. Germline-derived CDR1 and CDR2 are SQVTM and ANQGSEA.